This TCR beta chain was identified in a study of T-cell reconstitution after alpha-beta-depleted transplantation in children. Preparation of the TCRbeta library involved a method that used unique molecular identifiers. TCRdb ran MiXCR on the PCR reads and lists one entry per CDR3 protein. Of roughly 420,000 distinct CDR3 sequences listed, around 16% are singletons. The V and J ends lost 3 bases and 6 bases, in that order; junction bases with no gene match: 6. The CDR3 consists of 15 residues. Germline V gene data show CDR1 as ENHRY and CDR2 as SYGVKD. This TCR was sampled from a boy in the first two years of life who had a stem cell transplant for Wiskott-Aldrich syndrome, so the T cells may come from the graft donor. The chain is built from TRBV10-3 and TRBJ2-3; TRBD2 matches at 10 bases. The material was PBMCs, mostly from graft donor cells, obtained 360 days after TCRalphabeta/CD19-depleted stem cell transplant. CDR3 coding DNA: TGTGCCATCAGTGACGAGCGGGGGGGCCGGGATACGCAGTATTTT. Translated: CAISDERGGRDTQYF.